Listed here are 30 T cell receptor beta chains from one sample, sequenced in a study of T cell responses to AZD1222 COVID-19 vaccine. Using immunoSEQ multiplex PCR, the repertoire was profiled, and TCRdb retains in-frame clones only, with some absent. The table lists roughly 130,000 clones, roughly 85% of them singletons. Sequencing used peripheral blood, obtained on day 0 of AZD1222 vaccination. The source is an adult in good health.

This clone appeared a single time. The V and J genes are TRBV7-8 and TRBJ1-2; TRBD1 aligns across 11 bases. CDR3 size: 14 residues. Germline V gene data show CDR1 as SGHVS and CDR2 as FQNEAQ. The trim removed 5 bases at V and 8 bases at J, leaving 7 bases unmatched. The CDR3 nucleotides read TGTGCCAGCAGCACCCAGCGGACAGGGGGCGGCTACACCTTC. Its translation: CASSTQRTGGGYTF.

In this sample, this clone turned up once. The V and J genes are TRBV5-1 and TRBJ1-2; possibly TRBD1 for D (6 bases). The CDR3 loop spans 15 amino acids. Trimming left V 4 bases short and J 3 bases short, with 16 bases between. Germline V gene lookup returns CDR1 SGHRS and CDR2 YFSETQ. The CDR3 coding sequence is TGCGCCAGCAGCCCTAGTGGTGGACAGCACTATGGCTACACCTTC. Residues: CASSPSGGQHYGYTF.

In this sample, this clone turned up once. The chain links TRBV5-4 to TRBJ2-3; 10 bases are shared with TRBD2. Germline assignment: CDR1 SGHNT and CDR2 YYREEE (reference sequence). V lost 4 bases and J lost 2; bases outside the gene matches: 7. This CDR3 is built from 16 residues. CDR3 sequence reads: CASSAVAGGFTDTQYF. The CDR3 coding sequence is TGTGCCAGCAGCGCTGTAGCGGGGGGCTTCACAGATACGCAGTATTTT. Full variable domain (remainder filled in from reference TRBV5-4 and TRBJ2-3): ETGVTQSPTHLIKTRGQQVTLRCSSQSGHNTVSWYQQALGQGPQFIFQYYREEENGRGNFPPRFSGLQFPNYSSELNVNALELDDSALYLCASSAVAGGFTDTQYFGPGTRLTVL.

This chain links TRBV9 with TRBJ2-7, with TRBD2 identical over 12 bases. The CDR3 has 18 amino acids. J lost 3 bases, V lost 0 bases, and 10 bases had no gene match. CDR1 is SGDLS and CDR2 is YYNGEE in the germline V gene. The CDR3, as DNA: TGTGCCAGCAGCGTAGACCTAGCGGGAGGGCCCGGGGGCTACGAGCAGTACTTC. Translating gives CASSVDLAGGPGGYEQYF.

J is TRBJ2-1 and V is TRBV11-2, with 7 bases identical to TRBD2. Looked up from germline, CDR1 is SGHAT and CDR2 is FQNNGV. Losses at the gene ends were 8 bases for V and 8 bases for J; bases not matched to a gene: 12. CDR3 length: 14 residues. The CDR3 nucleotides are TGTGCCAGCCATGAAGTGCGGGAGCGATATGAGCAGTTCTTC. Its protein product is CASHEVRERYEQFF.

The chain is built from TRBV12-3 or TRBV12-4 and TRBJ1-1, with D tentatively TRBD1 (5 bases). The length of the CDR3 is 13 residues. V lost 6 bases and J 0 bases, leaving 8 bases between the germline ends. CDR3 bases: TGTGCCAGCAGAAGACAGCTGAACACTGAAGCTTTCTTT. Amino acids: CASRRQLNTEAFF.

CDR3 nucleotides: TGTGCCAGCTCACCAGCGACAGGGACCAATGAGCAGTTCTTC. Translation gives CASSPATGTNEQFF. This sequence joins TRBV18 and TRBJ2-1; 7 bases map to TRBD1. The CDR3 sequence is 14 residues long. The J segment lost 6 bases and the V segment lost 2 bases, leaving 4 bases of the junction unmatched. The V gene's germline CDR1 is KGHSH and CDR2 LQKENI.

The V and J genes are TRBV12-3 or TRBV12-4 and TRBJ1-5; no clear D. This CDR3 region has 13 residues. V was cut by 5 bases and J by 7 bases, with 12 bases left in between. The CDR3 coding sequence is TGTGCCAGCAGTCTCAACGTGGGGCAGCCCCAGCATTTT. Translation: CASSLNVGQPQHF.

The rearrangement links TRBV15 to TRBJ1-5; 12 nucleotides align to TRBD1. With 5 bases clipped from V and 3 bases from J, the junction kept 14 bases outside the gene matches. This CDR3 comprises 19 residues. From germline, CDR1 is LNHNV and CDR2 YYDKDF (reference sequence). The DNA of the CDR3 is TGTGCCACCAGCGCAAAAAACCCGGGACAGGGGGCTCTCAATCAGCCCCAGCATTTT. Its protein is CATSAKNPGQGALNQPQHF.

CDR3 region: CASSQGRLGSVETQYF. CDR3 coding DNA: TGTGCCAGCAGCCAAGGGCGATTGGGTTCGGTAGAGACCCAGTACTTC. The chain couples TRBV3-1 (or the pseudogene TRBV3-2) to TRBJ2-5; D not resolved. The ends were cut back, 1 base at V and 4 bases at J, with 16 bases in the middle. Germline V gene sequence: CDR1 LGHDT, CDR2 YNNKEL (reference sequence). This CDR3 is 16 amino acids long.

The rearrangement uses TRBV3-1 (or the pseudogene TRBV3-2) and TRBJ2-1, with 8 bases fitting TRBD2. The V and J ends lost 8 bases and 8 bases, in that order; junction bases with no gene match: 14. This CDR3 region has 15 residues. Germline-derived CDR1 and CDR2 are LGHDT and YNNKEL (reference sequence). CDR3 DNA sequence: TGTGCCAGCGCGGGGGGCGGGAGGCGGTACGATGAGCAGTTCTTC. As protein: CASAGGGRRYDEQFF.

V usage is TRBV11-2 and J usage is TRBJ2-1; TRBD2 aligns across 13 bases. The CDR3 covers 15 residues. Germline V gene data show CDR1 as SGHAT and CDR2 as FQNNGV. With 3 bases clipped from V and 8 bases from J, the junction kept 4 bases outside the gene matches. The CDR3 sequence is CASSFRTSGSDEQFF. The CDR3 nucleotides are TGTGCCAGCAGCTTCCGGACTAGCGGGAGCGATGAGCAGTTCTTC.

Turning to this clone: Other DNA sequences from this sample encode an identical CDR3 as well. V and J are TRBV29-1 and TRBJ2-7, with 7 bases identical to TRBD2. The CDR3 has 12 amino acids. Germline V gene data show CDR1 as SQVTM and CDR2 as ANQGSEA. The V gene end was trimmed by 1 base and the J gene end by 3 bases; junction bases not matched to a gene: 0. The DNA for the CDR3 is TGCAGCGTTGAAGCGGGGGGCTACGAGCAGTACTTC. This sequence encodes CSVEAGGYEQYF.

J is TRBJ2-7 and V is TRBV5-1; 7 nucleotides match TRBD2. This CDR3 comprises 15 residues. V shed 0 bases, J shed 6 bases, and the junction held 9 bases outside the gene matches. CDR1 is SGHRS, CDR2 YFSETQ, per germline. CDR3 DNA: TGCGCCAGCAGCTTGGGCGGGGGAACAGTAGGCGAGCAGTACTTC. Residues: CASSLGGGTVGEQYF.

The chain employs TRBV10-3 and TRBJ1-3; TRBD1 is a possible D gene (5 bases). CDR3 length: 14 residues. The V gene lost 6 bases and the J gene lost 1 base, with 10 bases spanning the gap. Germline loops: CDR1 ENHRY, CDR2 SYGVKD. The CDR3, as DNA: TGTGCCATCAGACCCCAGGGTTCTGGAAACACCATATATTTT. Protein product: CAIRPQGSGNTIYF.

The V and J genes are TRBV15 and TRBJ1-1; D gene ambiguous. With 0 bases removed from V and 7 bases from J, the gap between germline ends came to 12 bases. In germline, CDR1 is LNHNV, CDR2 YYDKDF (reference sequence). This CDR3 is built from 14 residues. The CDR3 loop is CATSRDLRANEAFF. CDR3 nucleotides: TGTGCCACCAGCAGAGATCTTAGGGCCAATGAAGCTTTCTTT.

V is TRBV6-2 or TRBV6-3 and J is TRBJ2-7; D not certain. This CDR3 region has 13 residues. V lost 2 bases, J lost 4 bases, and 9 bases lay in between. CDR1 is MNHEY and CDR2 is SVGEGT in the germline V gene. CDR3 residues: CASSYAGRYEQYF. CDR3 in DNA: TGTGCCAGCAGTTACGCCGGGCGATACGAGCAGTACTTC.

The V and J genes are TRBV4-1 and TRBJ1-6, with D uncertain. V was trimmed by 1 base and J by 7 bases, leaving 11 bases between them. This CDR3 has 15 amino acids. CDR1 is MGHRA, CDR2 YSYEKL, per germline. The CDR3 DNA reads TGCGCCAGCAGCCAAGGGCGGGGTTTCAATTCACCCCTCCACTTT. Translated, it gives CASSQGRGFNSPLHF.

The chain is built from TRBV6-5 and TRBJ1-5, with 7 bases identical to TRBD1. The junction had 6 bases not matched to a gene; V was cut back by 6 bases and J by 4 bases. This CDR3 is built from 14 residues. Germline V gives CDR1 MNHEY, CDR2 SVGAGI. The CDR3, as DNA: TGTGCCAGCAGGCTCAGGGGGGGTAATCAGCCCCAGCATTTT. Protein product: CASRLRGGNQPQHF.

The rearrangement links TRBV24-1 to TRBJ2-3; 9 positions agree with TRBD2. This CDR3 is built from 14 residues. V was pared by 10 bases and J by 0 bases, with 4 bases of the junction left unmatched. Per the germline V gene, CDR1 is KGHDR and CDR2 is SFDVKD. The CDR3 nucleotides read TGTGCCACAGCCACTAGCGGGAGCACAGATACGCAGTATTTT. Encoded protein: CATATSGSTDTQYF.

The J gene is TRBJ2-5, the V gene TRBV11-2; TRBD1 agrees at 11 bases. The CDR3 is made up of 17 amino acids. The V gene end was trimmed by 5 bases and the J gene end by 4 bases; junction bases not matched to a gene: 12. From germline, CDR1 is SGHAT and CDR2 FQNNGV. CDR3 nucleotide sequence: TGTGCCAGCAGCCCGTCTTGGGGGACAGGGGGACGAGAGACCCAGTACTTC. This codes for CASSPSWGTGGRETQYF.

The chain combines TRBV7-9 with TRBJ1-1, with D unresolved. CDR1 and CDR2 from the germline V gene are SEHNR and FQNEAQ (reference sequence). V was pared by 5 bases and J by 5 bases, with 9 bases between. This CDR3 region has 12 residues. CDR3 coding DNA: TGTGCCAGCAGCCCCAGCCCAACTGAAGCTTTCTTT. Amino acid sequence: CASSPSPTEAFF.

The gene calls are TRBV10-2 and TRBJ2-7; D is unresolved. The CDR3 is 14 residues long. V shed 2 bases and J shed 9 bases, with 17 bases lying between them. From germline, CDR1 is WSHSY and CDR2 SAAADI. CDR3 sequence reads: CASSEARGRSGQYF. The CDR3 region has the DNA TGCGCCAGCAGTGAGGCGCGAGGTAGGAGTGGGCAGTACTTC.

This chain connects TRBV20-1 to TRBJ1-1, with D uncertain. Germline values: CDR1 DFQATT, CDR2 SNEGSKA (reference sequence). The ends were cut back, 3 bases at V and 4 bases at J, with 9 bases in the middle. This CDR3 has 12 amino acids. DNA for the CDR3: TGCAGTGCTAGTGTCGGGAGCACTGAAGCTTTCTTT. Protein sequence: CSASVGSTEAFF.

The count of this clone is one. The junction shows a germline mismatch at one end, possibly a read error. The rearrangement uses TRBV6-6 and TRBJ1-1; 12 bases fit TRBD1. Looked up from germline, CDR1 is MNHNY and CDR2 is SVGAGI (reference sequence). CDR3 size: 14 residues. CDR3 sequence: CVSSYGTGGFEAFF. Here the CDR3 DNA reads TGTGTCAGCAGTTACGGGACAGGGGGCTTCGAAGCTTTCTTT.

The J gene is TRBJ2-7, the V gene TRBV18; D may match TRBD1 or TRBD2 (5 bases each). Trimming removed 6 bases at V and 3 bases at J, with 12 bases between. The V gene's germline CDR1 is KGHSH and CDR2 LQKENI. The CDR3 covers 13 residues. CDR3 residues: CASSSGADYEQYF. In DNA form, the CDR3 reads TGTGCCAGCTCCTCCGGGGCAGACTACGAGCAGTACTTC.

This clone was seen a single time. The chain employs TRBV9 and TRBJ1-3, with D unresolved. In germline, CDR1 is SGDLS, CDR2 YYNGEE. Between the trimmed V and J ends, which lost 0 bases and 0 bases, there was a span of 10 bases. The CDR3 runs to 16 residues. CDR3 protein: CASSVDQSYSGNTIYF. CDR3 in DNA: TGTGCCAGCAGCGTAGACCAGTCTTACTCTGGAAACACCATATATTTT.

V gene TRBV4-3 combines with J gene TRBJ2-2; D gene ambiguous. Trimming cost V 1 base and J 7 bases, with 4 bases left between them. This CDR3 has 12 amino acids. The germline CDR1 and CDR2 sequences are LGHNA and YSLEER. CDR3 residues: CASSQGSGELFF. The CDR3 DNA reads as TGCGCCAGCAGCCAAGGGAGCGGGGAGCTGTTTTTT.

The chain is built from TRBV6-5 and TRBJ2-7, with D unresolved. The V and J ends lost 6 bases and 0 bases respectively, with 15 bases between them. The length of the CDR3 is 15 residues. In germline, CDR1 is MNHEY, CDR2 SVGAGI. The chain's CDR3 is CASRQALQSSYEQYF. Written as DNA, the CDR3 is TGTGCCAGCAGGCAGGCCCTCCAGAGCTCCTACGAGCAGTACTTC.

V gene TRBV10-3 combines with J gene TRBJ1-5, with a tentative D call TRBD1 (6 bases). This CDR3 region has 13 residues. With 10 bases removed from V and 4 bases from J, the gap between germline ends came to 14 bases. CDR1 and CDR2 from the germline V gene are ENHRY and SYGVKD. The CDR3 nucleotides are TGTGCCACCGACGGAGGGGGTAATCAGCCCCAGCATTTT. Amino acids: CATDGGGNQPQHF.